This T cell receptor (beta chain) was recorded in a study of PD-1 blockade in mismatch repair-deficient tumors. In the study overall: All were previously treated, progressing patients with 12 mismatch repair-deficient cancer types.

To note about this clone: Its cognate antigen is unknown.

Mismatch repair deficiency was confirmed in all patients, by PCR or immunohistochemistry. TCRs were sequenced from a few patients responding to pembrolizumab. TCRdb keeps only in-frame clones here, not all; method: immunoSEQ multiplex PCR. Of about 100,000 clones in the sample, 65% to 85% are singletons; the top ten hold around 6.5%. Study results and limitations: Rapid post-treatment expansion, then contraction, generally preceding radiologic response, marked tumor-resident clones.

This clonotype was obtained from an adult with mismatch repair-deficient cancer. This material consisted of peripheral blood, taken less than 37 weeks after starting pembrolizumab.

CDR3 residues: CASSLAREAGYEQYF. Here the CDR3 DNA reads TGCGCCAGCAGCTTGGCTCGGGAGGCTGGGTACGAGCAGTACTTC. The chain couples TRBV5-1 to TRBJ2-7; 7 bases fit TRBD2. Germline-derived CDR1 and CDR2 are SGHRS and YFSETQ. CDR3 length: 15 amino acids. J lost 4 bases, V lost 0 bases, and 7 bases had no gene match.